A selection of T cell receptor beta chains follows, all from one sample in a study of T cells expressing NK-cell markers. No DNA is given; TCRdb re-called the 5' RACE reads and lists each CDR3 protein once. The sample data list 550,000 or so distinct CDR3 sequences. The sequenced material came from blood T cells: a sorted CD56 or NKG2C T cell subset, CD4+ or CD8+ T cells, or bulk PBMC T cells (not recorded which). These receptors all stem from a man aged 18 to 29 in good health. Both conserved end residues are part of each CDR3.

TRBV5-5	15	TRBJ2-7	CASSLETGLPYEQYF
TRBV19	13	TRBJ2-1	CASSTPTGYEQFF
TRBV24-1	17	TRBJ1-1	CATSEGKGGRRNTEAFF
TRBV29-1	15	TRBJ1-2	CSVITGTEVTYGYTF
TRBV5-1	16	TRBJ2-5	CASSLEGTGVKETQYF
TRBV11-2	14	TRBJ2-3	CASSPRASEGTQYF
TRBV7-2	14	TRBJ2-3	CASSFPSVPDTQYF
TRBV5-6	16	TRBJ2-5	CASSFRGSGSVETQYF
TRBV6-2/TRBV6-3	17	TRBJ2-1	CASSLSLALAGEEEQFF
TRBV11-2	16	TRBJ2-3	CASSSHPREGGDTQYF
TRBV27	13	TRBJ2-1	CASSLTGLSEQFF
TRBV19	16	TRBJ2-3	CASTPGVAGITDTQYF
TRBV12-3/TRBV12-4	15	TRBJ1-6	CASSSRLGYESPLHF
TRBV27	16	TRBJ1-4	CASSFSRTGSSEKLFF
TRBV9	16	TRBJ2-1	CASSLLSGSSYNEQFF
TRBV7-2	13	TRBJ1-5	CASSRDSYQPQHF
TRBV4-1	14	TRBJ2-5	CASSQELAAETQYF
TRBV7-9	13	TRBJ2-1	CASSLPITSGGFF
TRBV11-1	18	TRBJ2-2	CASSLGLAGVTNTGELFF
TRBV10-3	13	TRBJ2-3	CAITAGGPDTQYF
TRBV29-1	11	TRBJ2-7	CSVQKNYEQYF
TRBV5-1	13	TRBJ2-3	CASSLRSADTQYF
TRBV20-1	13	TRBJ2-1	CSGRPPTYNEQFF
TRBV20-1	14	TRBJ2-2	CSASPHDSSGELFF
TRBV5-1	17	TRBJ1-1	CASSQNEGQGRNTEAFF
TRBV5-5	16	TRBJ2-1	CASSLAIAGGLNEQFF
TRBV12-3/TRBV12-4	15	TRBJ2-3	CASSLRSGGTDTQYF
TRBV5-6	17	TRBJ2-3	CASSPGTWGFKTDTQYF
TRBV5-1	18	TRBJ2-1	CASGPPTSGGSSYNEQFF
TRBV19	16	TRBJ2-7	CASSPDQGPWGAEQYF
TRBV12-3/TRBV12-4	15	TRBJ2-2	CASSLGPGGTGELFF
TRBV12-3/TRBV12-4	14	TRBJ2-1	CASGPADGVNEQFF
TRBV12-3/TRBV12-4	12	TRBJ2-1	CASSLFRGAPFF
TRBV20-1	15	TRBJ2-1	CSARMAPSSYNEQFF
TRBV12-3/TRBV12-4	19	TRBJ2-1	CASSPPLAGGLITDNEQFF
TRBV5-4	16	TRBJ2-6	CASRVQGAAGANVLTF
TRBV29-1	12	TRBJ1-2	CSVAKGSYGYTF
TRBV20-1	13	TRBJ2-1	CSASILYGNEQFF
TRBV11-2	12	TRBJ2-7	CASRGWVYEQYF
TRBV20-1	14	TRBJ2-7	CSQNPGLYIREQYF
TRBV12-3/TRBV12-4	12	TRBJ2-5	CASSEALETQYF
TRBV5-1	17	TRBJ1-2	CASSLDRAEGANYGYTF
TRBV28	13	TRBJ2-7	CASTSTPPYEQYF
TRBV4-2	18	TRBJ2-1	CASSQDSFGTGAHNEQFF
TRBV12-3/TRBV12-4	15	TRBJ2-7	CASSLGGLAVYEQYF
TRBV6-5	14	TRBJ2-7	CASSFVSKAYEQYF
TRBV6-1	15	TRBJ1-6	CASSPLGPQGTPLHF
TRBV11-2	15	TRBJ2-2	CAIATGTPNTGELFF
TRBV5-1	19	TRBJ2-1	CASSLAYGLAGGPYNEQFF
TRBV10-3	16	TRBJ1-5	CAISESDTVSNQPQHF
TRBV27	14	TRBJ1-5	CASSYTGQGQPQHF
TRBV12-3/TRBV12-4	13	TRBJ2-5	CASSLTESETQYF
TRBV9	15	TRBJ2-5	CASSVEGTGEETQYF
TRBV6-2/TRBV6-3	11	TRBJ2-7	CASTQGTQQYF
TRBV15	14	TRBJ2-2	CATSRVRGVEELFF